This passage covers 12 T cell receptor beta chains from one sample sequenced in a study of CD8+ T cells in alopecia areata. Sequencing relied on a cDNA template that was reverse transcribed from extracted RNA. The table came from immunoSEQ multiplex PCR; TCRdb's copy has only in-frame clones and leaves some out. The sample lists 98,000 or so clones; approximately 60% were seen once. Treatment in this sample: oral pan-JAK inhibitor, 5-10 mg twice daily. The source material was CD8+ T cells sorted from blood, sampled at week 4, from a patient treated with tofacitinib. All receptors come from a human donor with alopecia areata.

This clone was counted ten times or more. The chain joins TRBV4-1 to TRBJ2-3; 16 bases agree with TRBD2. Germline V gene sequence: CDR1 MGHRA, CDR2 YSYEKL. V gave up 4 bases and J gave up 2 bases; unmatched junction bases: 6. The CDR3 sequence is 18 residues long. This CDR3 reads CASSPPGLAGGPTDTQYF. In nucleotides, the CDR3 is TGCGCCAGCAGCCCTCCGGGACTAGCGGGGGGGCCCACAGATACGCAGTATTTT.

The rearrangement joins TRBV27 to TRBJ2-7; perhaps D is TRBD1 or TRBD2 (5 bases each). The CDR3 has 13 residues. V was shortened by 2 bases and J by 10 bases, with 15 bases between the two germline ends. Per germline, CDR1 MNHEY and CDR2 SMNVEV (reference sequence). The CDR3 nucleotides read TGTGCCAGCAGTTTAGCCTCCCAGGGAGATCAGTACTTC. Its protein product is CASSLASQGDQYF.

The chain links TRBV10-3 to TRBJ2-4; 9 bases are shared with TRBD1. The CDR3 spans 13 residues. J was trimmed by 8 bases and V by 5 bases; bases with no gene match: 4. In germline, CDR1 is ENHRY, CDR2 SYGVKD. CDR3 in DNA: TGTGCCATCAGTAAAGGACAGGGGTACATTCAGTACTTC. Its translation: CAISKGQGYIQYF.

This clone has just a few counts. The V gene is TRBV25-1, the J gene TRBJ2-7, with D perhaps matching TRBD2 (7 bases). CDR1 and CDR2 from the germline V gene are MGHDK and SYGVNS. The V end was cut by 7 bases, the J end by 3 bases, with 16 bases between. CDR3 length: 14 amino acids. CDR3 protein: CASTPGGRYYEQYF. In DNA form, the CDR3 reads TGTGCCAGCACCCCGGGGGGCAGGTACTACGAGCAGTACTTC.

V usage is TRBV2 and J usage is TRBJ2-3; D unclear. The germline gives CDR1 SNHLY, CDR2 FYNNEI. The CDR3 totals 11 residues. The germline V and J ends were trimmed by 6 bases and 1 base, with 2 bases remaining between them. Here the CDR3 DNA reads TGTGCCAGCAGGGGCACAGATACGCAGTATTTT. Its translation: CASRGTDTQYF.

This rearrangement joins TRBV9 to TRBJ1-1; D is perhaps TRBD1 (6 bases). This CDR3 spans 13 amino acids. Trimming took off 3 bases at V and 12 bases at J, with 18 bases between the two ends. The germline CDR1 and CDR2 sequences are SGDLS and YYNGEE. CDR3 DNA sequence: TGTGCCAGCAGCGCACCAGACAGGTCGGATACTTTCTTT. This encodes CASSAPDRSDTFF. The entire variable domain, with the rest obtained from reference TRBV9 and TRBJ1-1, is as follows: DSGVTQTPKHLITATGQRVTLRCSPRSGDLSVYWYQQSLDQGLQFLIQYYNGEERAKGNILERFSAQQFPDLHSELNLSSLELGDSALYFCASSAPDRSDTFFGQGTRLTVV.

The genes are TRBV13 and TRBJ2-7; D may be TRBD2 (5 bases). The CDR3 length is 15 residues. V lost 0 bases to trimming and J lost 4 bases, with 13 bases between them. CDR1 is PRHDT and CDR2 is FYEKMQ in the germline V gene (reference sequence). CDR3 sequence reads: CASSLGHTRGYEQYF. CDR3 DNA sequence: TGTGCCAGCAGCTTAGGGCATACCCGGGGTTACGAGCAGTACTTC. The variable domain in full, completed from reference TRBV13 and TRBJ2-7, reads AAGVIQSPRHLIKEKRETATLKCYPIPRHDTVYWYQQGPGQDPQFLISFYEKMQSDKGSIPDRFSAQQFSDYHSELNMSSLELGDSALYFCASSLGHTRGYEQYFGPGTRLTVT.

The V gene is TRBV5-4, the J gene TRBJ2-3; D may be TRBD2 (6 bases). Trimming left V 5 bases short and J 0 bases short, with 19 bases between. Germline loops: CDR1 SGHNT, CDR2 YYREEE (reference sequence). CDR3 length: 17 amino acids. The CDR3 reads CASSSDPFGSSTDTQYF. The CDR3, as DNA: TGTGCCAGCAGTTCGGACCCGTTCGGGAGTAGCACAGATACGCAGTATTTT.

The V gene is TRBV30, the J gene TRBJ2-3, with D possibly matching TRBD2 (7 bases). Germline CDR1 and CDR2: GTSNPN and SVGIG (reference sequence). Trimming cost V 8 bases and J 5 bases, with 20 bases left between them. There are 14 residues in the CDR3. CDR3 sequence reads: CALKGEPGGDTQYF. CDR3 coding DNA: TGTGCCCTTAAGGGGGAGCCGGGGGGAGATACGCAGTATTTT.

The table lists this clone with a count of one. The genes are TRBV4-1 and TRBJ2-1, with D unresolved. V lost 1 base and J lost 10, with 11 bases in between. Germline V gene data show CDR1 as MGHRA and CDR2 as YSYEKL. The length of the CDR3 is 13 residues. CDR3 sequence: CASSQGVVVEQFF. The CDR3 DNA reads TGCGCCAGCAGCCAAGGAGTAGTGGTAGAGCAGTTCTTC.

CDR3 protein: CSVAEGFSTDTQYF. CDR3 DNA sequence: TGCAGCGTCGCGGAAGGTTTTAGCACAGATACGCAGTATTTT. The chain uses TRBV29-1 and TRBJ2-3; D is undetermined. Germline V gene sequence: CDR1 SQVTM, CDR2 ANQGSEA. The CDR3 runs 14 residues. Trimming removed 6 bases from V and 0 bases from J, with 13 bases in between.

The gene calls are TRBV27 and TRBJ1-5; D is unclear. Trimming took off 4 bases at V and 6 bases at J, with 10 bases between the two ends. The CDR3 has 13 amino acids. CDR1 MNHEY and CDR2 SMNVEV come from the germline V gene (reference sequence). The CDR3 region is CASSSSSVQPQHF. CDR3 DNA: TGTGCCAGCAGTTCTAGTTCAGTTCAGCCCCAGCATTTT.